This T cell receptor beta chain was sequenced in a study of T cell responses to AZD1222 COVID-19 vaccine. Germline V gene data show CDR1 as KGHDR and CDR2 as SFDVKD. The J segment lost 4 bases and the V segment lost 9 bases, leaving 8 bases of the junction unmatched. The CDR3 consists of 13 residues. Generated by immunoSEQ multiplex PCR, the TCRdb table keeps only in-frame clones and is missing some. The sample shows 100,000 to 150,000 clones, around 89% of them seen only once. The starting material was peripheral blood, obtained 28 days after the second AZD1222 dose. The sequence derives from an adult who received the AZD1222 COVID-19 vaccine. The chain has TRBV24-1 and TRBJ2-7, with TRBD2 identical over 7 bases. The CDR3 DNA sequence: TGTGCCACCTCGAGCGGGATTCGTTACGAGCAGTACTTC. The encoded protein is CATSSGIRYEQYF.